The 14 T cell receptor beta chains given below trace back to one sample, sequenced in a study of T cells in narcolepsy. Profiled with immunoSEQ multiplex PCR; TCRdb holds only in-frame clones, not every one. The sample holds 6,500 to 8,500 clones, more than 55% seen once. The sample taken for sequencing was CD45RA- memory CD8+ T cells from PBMCs. These receptors came from a human donor with narcolepsy.

About this clone: Germline is not matched at one junction end, which may reflect a read error. Additional DNA sequences in this sample encode the identical CDR3. J is TRBJ2-5 and V is TRBV4-1; TRBD2 aligns across 9 bases. Germline CDR1 reads MGHRA; CDR2 reads YSYEKL. CDR3 length: 14 residues. The CDR3 DNA follows: TGTGCCAGCAGCCCCGGGACTAGCTACCAGACCCAGTACTTC. It encodes CASSPGTSYQTQYF.

The CDR3 DNA is TGTGCCTGGATCCCTGAGACCTACTCATTACATGGCTACACCTTC. Protein: CAWIPETYSLHGYTF. The V gene is TRBV30, the J gene TRBJ1-2, with D uncertain. The V gene lost 4 bases and the J gene lost 6 bases, with 21 bases spanning the gap. Germline V gene sequence: CDR1 GTSNPN, CDR2 SVGIG (reference sequence). This CDR3 has 15 amino acids.

The chain combines TRBV9 with TRBJ1-1; D unresolved. Germline CDR1 reads SGDLS; CDR2 reads YYNGEE. V was shortened by 0 bases and J by 5 bases, with 8 bases between the two germline ends. The CDR3 covers 13 residues. The CDR3 region has the DNA TGTGCCAGCAGCGTAGGGTCTTGGACTGAAGCTTTCTTT. Its translation: CASSVGSWTEAFF.

This chain uses TRBV11-2 with TRBJ2-1; 10 nucleotides match TRBD2. The CDR3 extends over 16 amino acids. CDR1 and CDR2 from the germline V gene are SGHAT and FQNNGV. Trimming at V came to 2 bases and at J to 4 bases, leaving 5 bases not matched to a gene. The CDR3 protein is CASSLLAGASYNEQFF. CDR3 bases: TGTGCCAGCAGCTTACTAGCGGGGGCTTCTTACAATGAGCAGTTCTTC.

CDR3 nucleotides: TGTGCCAGACGGGAGGGAATGTCCACTGAAGCTTTCTTT. Protein: CARREGMSTEAFF. V and J are TRBV2 and TRBJ1-1, with D hard to call. CDR1 and CDR2 (germline): SNHLY, FYNNEI. V gave up 9 bases and J gave up 4 bases, with 15 bases separating them. The CDR3 is 13 amino acids. Full variable domain (remainder filled in from reference TRBV2 and TRBJ1-1): EPEVTQTPSHQVTQMGQEVILRCVPISNHLYFYWYRQILGQKVEFLVSFYNNEISEKSEIFDDQFSVERPDGSNFTLKIRSTKLEDSAMYFCARREGMSTEAFFGQGTRLTVV.

This clone was counted a few times. J is TRBJ1-1 and V is TRBV5-4, with D unresolved. The length of the CDR3 is 15 residues. Germline V gene lookup returns CDR1 SGHNT and CDR2 YYREEE (reference sequence). Between the trimmed V and J ends, which lost 1 base and 0 bases, there was a span of 10 bases. Here the CDR3 reads CASSLYQNMNTEAFF. CDR3 coding DNA: TGTGCCAGCAGCTTGTACCAGAATATGAACACTGAAGCTTTCTTT.

The chain employs TRBV19 and TRBJ2-5; a weak D match, TRBD2 (7 bases). The CDR3 has 14 residues. Germline-derived CDR1 and CDR2 are LNHDA and SQIVND (reference sequence). V was trimmed by 0 bases and J by 5 bases, leaving 10 bases between them. In DNA form, the CDR3 reads TGTGCCAGTAGTATAGAAGGGGGAGGGGAGACCCAGTACTTC. Its protein is CASSIEGGGETQYF.

The chain combines TRBV6-5 with TRBJ2-2; D may be TRBD1 (5 bases). The length of the CDR3 is 15 residues. With 0 bases removed from V and 2 bases from J, the gap between germline ends came to 7 bases. Per germline, CDR1 MNHEY and CDR2 SVGAGI. The CDR3 is CASSYSQGNTGELFF. CDR3 coding DNA: TGTGCCAGCAGTTACTCCCAGGGTAACACCGGGGAGCTGTTTTTT.

The table lists this clone with a few counts. The chain is built from TRBV6-5 and TRBJ1-5; 9 nucleotides agree with TRBD1. Germline trimming cut 10 bases from V and 0 bases from J; bases unmatched to any gene: 7. Germline loops: CDR1 MNHEY, CDR2 SVGAGI. The CDR3 totals 15 residues. In DNA, the CDR3 is TGTGCCACAAGGGACAGGGATTATAGCAATCAGCCCCAGCATTTT. Translated, it gives CATRDRDYSNQPQHF.

This clone was observed a handful of times. The chain uses TRBV6-1 and TRBJ2-7, with 7 positions matching TRBD2. The germline V gene encodes CDR1 MNHNS and CDR2 SASEGT. V was pared by 6 bases and J by 3 bases, with 5 bases of the junction left unmatched. The CDR3 spans 13 residues. CDR3 sequence: CASRREGNYEQYF. The DNA of the CDR3 is TGTGCCAGCAGGAGGGAGGGGAACTACGAGCAGTACTTC.

This rearrangement joins TRBV6-6 to TRBJ1-6; the D is unclear. Germline assignment: CDR1 MNHNY and CDR2 SVGAGI (reference sequence). This CDR3 is 13 amino acids long. The V and J ends lost 10 bases and 0 bases respectively, with 7 bases between them. CDR3 nucleotide sequence: TGTGCCACCTCCGGCTCCTATAATTCACCCCTCCACTTT. It is translated as CATSGSYNSPLHF.

This chain uses TRBV28 with TRBJ1-1, with D perhaps matching TRBD1 (5 bases). In germline, CDR1 is MDHEN, CDR2 SYDVKM. V was shortened by 10 bases and J by 0 bases, with 12 bases between the two germline ends. CDR3 length: 13 residues. Here the CDR3 DNA reads TGTGCCACCCTGGGACGGATGAACACTGAAGCTTTCTTT. This codes for CATLGRMNTEAFF.

This clone showed up just once. The chain carries TRBV15 and TRBJ1-6; D uncertain. CDR1 is LNHNV, CDR2 YYDKDF, per germline (reference sequence). Deletions cut 0 bases from V and 10 bases from J, with 10 bases between. The CDR3 loop spans 14 amino acids. Here the CDR3 reads CATSREGMRSPLHF. The CDR3 DNA reads TGTGCCACCAGCAGAGAGGGGATGAGGTCACCCCTCCACTTT.

Of note for this clone: At one boundary the junction diverges from the germline segment, which might be a read error. Different DNA sequences within this sample yield the same CDR3. The rearrangement links TRBV25-1 to TRBJ2-3; the D gene is possibly TRBD2 (6 bases). Germline V gene lookup returns CDR1 MGHDK and CDR2 SYGVNS. This CDR3 region has 15 residues. The CDR3 spells CASSDAGLNTDTQYF. CDR3 DNA sequence: TGCGCCAGCAGTGACGCGGGGCTTAACACAGATACGCAGTATTTT.